This TCR beta chain came from a study of neurological immune-mediated disorders. Overall study findings and caveats: No CDR3 amino acid sequences recurred among expanded clones across subjects, suggesting private repertoires in all groups.

A single record per CDR3 protein comes from TCRdb applying MiXCR to the 5' RACE reads. This table holds about 120,000 distinct CDR3 sequences, about 3.4% found once. CDR1 and CDR2 (germline): SGHRS, YFSETQ. Germline trimming cut 0 bases from V and 4 bases from J; bases unmatched to any gene: 7. This CDR3 has 16 residues. This clonotype came up many times. Its antigen remains unidentified. The sequenced material came from PBMCs. The sequence was collected from a woman aged 30 to 39 with multiple sclerosis. The rearrangement links TRBV5-1 to TRBJ2-1, with TRBD2 matching 7 bases. The CDR3 reads CASSLAGRGVYNEQFF. CDR3 nucleotide sequence: TGCGCCAGCAGCTTGGCCGGTCGGGGGGTATACAATGAGCAGTTCTTC.